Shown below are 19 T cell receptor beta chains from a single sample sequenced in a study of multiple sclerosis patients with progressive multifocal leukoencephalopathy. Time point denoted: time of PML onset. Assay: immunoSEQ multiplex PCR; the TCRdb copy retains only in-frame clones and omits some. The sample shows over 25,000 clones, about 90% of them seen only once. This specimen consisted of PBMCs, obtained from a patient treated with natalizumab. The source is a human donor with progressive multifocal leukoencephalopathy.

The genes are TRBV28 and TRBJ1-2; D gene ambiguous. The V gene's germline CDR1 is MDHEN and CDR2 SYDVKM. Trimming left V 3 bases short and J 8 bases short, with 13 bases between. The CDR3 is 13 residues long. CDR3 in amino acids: CASSFRSAKGYTF. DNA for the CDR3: TGTGCCAGCAGTTTCAGATCAGCCAAAGGCTACACCTTC.

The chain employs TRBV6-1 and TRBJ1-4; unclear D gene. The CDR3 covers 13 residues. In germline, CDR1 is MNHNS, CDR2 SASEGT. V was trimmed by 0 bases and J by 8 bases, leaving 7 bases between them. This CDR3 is CASSEAPGEKLFF. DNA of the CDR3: TGTGCCAGCAGTGAAGCGCCGGGGGAAAAACTGTTTTTT.

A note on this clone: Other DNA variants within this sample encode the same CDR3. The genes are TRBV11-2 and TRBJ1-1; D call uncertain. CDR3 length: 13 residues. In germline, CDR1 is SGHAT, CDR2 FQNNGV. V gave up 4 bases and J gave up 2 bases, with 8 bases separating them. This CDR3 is CASSSQVNTEAFF. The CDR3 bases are TGTGCCAGCAGCTCGCAGGTAAACACTGAAGCTTTCTTT.

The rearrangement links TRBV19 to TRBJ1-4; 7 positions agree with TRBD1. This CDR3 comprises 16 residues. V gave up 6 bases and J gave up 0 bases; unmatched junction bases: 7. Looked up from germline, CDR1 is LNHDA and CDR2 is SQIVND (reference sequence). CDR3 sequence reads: CASSSGQLTTNEKLFF. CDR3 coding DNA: TGTGCCAGTAGCTCGGGACAGCTAACAACTAATGAAAAACTGTTTTTT.

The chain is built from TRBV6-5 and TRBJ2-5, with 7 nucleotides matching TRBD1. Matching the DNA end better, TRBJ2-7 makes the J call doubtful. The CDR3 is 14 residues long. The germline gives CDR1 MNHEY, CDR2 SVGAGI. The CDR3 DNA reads TGTGCCAGCACCCTCCGACAGGGTTTCCACGAGCAGTACTTC. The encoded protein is CASTLRQGFHEQYF.

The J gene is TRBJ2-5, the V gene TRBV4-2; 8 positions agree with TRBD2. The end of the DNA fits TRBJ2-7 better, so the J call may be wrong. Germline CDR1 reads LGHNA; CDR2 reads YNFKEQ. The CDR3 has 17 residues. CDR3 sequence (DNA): TGTGCCAGCAGCCTCACACCCCAGCGGGAGAGAGGCTACGAGCAGTACTTC. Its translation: CASSLTPQRERGYEQYF.

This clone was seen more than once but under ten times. The DNA for the CDR3 is TGTGCCAGCAGCGAGGACAGGCCCTACGAGCAGTACTTC. Amino acids: CASSEDRPYEQYF. The V and J genes are TRBV6-6 and TRBJ2-7; 7 bases line up with TRBD1. Trimming cost V 6 bases and J 2 bases; bases outside gene matches: 4. Germline lookup yields CDR1 MNHNY and CDR2 SVGAGI (reference sequence). This CDR3 is 13 amino acids long.

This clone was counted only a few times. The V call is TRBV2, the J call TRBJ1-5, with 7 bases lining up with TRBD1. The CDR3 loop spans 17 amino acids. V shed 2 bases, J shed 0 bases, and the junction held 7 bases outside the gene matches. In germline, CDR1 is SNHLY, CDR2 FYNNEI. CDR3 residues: CASSEITGALSNQPQHF. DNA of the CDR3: TGTGCCAGCAGTGAAATCACAGGGGCCCTTAGCAATCAGCCCCAGCATTTT.

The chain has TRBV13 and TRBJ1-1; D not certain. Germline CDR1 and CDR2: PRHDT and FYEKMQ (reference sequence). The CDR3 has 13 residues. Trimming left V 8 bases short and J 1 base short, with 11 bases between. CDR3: CASGGQPNTEAFF. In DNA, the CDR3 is TGTGCCAGCGGCGGGCAGCCGAACACTGAAGCTTTCTTT.

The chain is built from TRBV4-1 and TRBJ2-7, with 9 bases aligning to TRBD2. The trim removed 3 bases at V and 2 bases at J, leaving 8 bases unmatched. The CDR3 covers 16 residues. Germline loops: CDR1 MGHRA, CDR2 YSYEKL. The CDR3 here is CASSHEATSGTYEQYF. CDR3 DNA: TGCGCCAGCAGCCACGAAGCGACTAGCGGTACCTACGAGCAGTACTTC.

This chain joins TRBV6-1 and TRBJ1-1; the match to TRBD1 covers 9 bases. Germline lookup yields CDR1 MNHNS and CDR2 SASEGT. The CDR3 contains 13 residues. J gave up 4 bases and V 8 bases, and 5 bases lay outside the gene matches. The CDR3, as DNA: TGTGCCAGCCCGGGACAGGGTGTCACTGAAGCTTTCTTT. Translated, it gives CASPGQGVTEAFF.

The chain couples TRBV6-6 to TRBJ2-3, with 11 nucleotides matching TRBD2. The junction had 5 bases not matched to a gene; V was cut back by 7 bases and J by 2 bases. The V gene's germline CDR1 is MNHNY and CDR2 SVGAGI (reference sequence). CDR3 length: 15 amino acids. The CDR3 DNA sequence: TGTGCCAGCAACATAGCGGGAGGGCCCACAGATACGCAGTATTTT. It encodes CASNIAGGPTDTQYF.

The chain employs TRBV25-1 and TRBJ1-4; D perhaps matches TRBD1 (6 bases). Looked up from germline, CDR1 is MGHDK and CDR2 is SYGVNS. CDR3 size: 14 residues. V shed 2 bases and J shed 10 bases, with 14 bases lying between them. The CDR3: CASSEGRGGAKLFF. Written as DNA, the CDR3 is TGTGCCAGCAGTGAAGGCAGGGGAGGGGCAAAACTGTTTTTT.

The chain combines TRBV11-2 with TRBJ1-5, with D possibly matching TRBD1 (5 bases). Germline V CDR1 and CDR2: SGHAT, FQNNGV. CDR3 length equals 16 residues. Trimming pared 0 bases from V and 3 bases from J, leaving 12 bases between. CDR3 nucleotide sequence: TGTGCCAGCAGCTTAGAGGGGGGACGAGTCAATCAGCCCCAGCATTTT. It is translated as CASSLEGGRVNQPQHF.

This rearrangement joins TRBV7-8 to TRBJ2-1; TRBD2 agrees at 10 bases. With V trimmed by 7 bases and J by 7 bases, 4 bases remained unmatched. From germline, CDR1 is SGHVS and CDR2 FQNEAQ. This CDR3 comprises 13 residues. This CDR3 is CASTGLAENEQFF. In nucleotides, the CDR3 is TGTGCCAGCACCGGACTAGCGGAGAATGAGCAGTTCTTC.

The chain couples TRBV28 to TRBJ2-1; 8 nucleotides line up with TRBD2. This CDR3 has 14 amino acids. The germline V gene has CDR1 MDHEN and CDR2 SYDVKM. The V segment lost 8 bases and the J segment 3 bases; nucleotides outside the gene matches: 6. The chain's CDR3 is CASSKRENYNEQFF. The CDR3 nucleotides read TGTGCCAGCTCTAAGCGGGAGAACTACAATGAGCAGTTCTTC.

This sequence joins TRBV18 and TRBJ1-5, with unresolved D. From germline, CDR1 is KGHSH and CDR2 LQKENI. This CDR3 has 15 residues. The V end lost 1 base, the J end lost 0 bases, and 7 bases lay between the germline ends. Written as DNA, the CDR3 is TGTGCCAGCTCACCACGTCCGGATAGCAATCAGCCCCAGCATTTT. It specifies CASSPRPDSNQPQHF.

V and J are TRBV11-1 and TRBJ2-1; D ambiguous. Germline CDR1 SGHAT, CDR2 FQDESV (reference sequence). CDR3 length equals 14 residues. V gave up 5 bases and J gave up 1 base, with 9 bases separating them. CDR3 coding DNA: TGTGCCAGCAGCAGGGTCTGGTCCTACAATGAGCAGTTCTTC. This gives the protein CASSRVWSYNEQFF.

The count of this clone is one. CDR3: CASSRGRYNEQFF. DNA of the CDR3: TGTGCCAGCAGCCGTGGACGGTACAATGAGCAGTTCTTC. The chain carries TRBV11-2 and TRBJ2-1; D call uncertain. Between the trimmed V and J ends, which lost 5 bases and 4 bases, there was a span of 9 bases. The CDR3 spans 13 residues. Per germline, CDR1 SGHAT and CDR2 FQNNGV.